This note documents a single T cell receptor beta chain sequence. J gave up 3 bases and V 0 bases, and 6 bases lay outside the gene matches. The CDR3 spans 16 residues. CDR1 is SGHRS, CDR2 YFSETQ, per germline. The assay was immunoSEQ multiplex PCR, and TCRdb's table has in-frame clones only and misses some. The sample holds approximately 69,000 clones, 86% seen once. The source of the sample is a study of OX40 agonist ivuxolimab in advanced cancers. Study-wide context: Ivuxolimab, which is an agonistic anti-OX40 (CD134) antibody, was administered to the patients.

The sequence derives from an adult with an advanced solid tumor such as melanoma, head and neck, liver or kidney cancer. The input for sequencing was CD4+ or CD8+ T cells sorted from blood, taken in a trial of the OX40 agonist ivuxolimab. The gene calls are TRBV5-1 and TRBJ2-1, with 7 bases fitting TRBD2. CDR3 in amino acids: CASSLGLAKNYNEQFF. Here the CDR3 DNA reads TGCGCCAGCAGCTTGGGACTAGCAAAAAACTACAATGAGCAGTTCTTC.